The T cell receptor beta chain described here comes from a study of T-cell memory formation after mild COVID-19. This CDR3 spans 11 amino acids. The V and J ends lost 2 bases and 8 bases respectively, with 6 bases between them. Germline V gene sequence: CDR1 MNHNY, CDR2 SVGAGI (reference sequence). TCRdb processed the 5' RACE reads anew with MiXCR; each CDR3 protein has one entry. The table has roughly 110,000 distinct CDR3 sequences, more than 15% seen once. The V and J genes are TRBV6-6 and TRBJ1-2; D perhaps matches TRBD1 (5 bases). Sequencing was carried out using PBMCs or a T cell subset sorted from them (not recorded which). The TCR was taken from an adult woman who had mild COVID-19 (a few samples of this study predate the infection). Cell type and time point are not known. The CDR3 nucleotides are TGTGCCAGCAGTTACGACAGCGGCTACACCTTC. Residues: CASSYDSGYTF.